This TCR beta chain was profiled in a study of T-cell reconstitution after alpha-beta-depleted transplantation in children. This CDR3 region has 16 residues. V was cut by 1 base and J by 1 base, with 11 bases left in between. Construction of the TCRbeta library involved unique molecular identifiers. Each CDR3 protein gets one entry after TCRdb re-called the PCR reads with MiXCR. Of around 370,000 distinct CDR3 sequences in the sample, 10% are singletons; the top ten hold roughly 2.5%. J is TRBJ2-4 and V is TRBV12-3 or TRBV12-4; no clear D. The sequence was obtained from a human donor who donated a stem cell graft to a child with acute lymphoblastic leukemia. Specimen: PBMCs from the stem cell graft donor, collected from the stem cell graft. CDR3 nucleotide sequence: TGTGCCAGCAGTTTAGGGCGGCTCATGGCCAAAAACATTCAGTACTTC. Protein: CASSLGRLMAKNIQYF.